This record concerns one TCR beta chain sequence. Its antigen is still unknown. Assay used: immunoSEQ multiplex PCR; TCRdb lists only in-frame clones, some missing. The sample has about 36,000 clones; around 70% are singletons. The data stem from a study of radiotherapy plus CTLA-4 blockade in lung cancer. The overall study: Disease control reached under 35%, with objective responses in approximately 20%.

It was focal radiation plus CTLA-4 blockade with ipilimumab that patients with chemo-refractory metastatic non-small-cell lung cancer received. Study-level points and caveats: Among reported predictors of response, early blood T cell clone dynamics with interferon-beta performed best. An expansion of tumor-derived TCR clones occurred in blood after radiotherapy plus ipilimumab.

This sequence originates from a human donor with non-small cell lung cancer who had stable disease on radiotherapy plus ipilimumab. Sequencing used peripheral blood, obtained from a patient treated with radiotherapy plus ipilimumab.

CDR3 region: CASSQPDRGRLDTQYF. In nucleotides, the CDR3 is TGCGCCAGCAGCCAACCGGACAGGGGGCGTTTGGATACGCAGTATTTT. The J gene is TRBJ2-3, the V gene TRBV4-1; TRBD1 matches at 11 bases. From germline, CDR1 is MGHRA and CDR2 YSYEKL. This CDR3 spans 16 amino acids. Germline trimming cut 2 bases from V and 6 bases from J; bases unmatched to any gene: 7.